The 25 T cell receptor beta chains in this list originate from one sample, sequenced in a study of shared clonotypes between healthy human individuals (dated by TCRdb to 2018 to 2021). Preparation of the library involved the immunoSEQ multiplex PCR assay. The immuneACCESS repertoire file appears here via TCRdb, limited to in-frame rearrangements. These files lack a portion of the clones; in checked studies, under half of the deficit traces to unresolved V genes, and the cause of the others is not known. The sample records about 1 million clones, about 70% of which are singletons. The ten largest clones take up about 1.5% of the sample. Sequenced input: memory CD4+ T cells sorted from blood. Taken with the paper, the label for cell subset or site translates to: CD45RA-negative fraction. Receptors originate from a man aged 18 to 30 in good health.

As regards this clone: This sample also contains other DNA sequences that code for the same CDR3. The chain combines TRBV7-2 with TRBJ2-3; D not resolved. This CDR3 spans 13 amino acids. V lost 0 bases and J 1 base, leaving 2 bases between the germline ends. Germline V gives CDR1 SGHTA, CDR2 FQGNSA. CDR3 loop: CASSLARTDTQYF. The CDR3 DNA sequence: TGTGCCAGCAGCTTAGCCCGCACAGATACGCAGTATTTT.

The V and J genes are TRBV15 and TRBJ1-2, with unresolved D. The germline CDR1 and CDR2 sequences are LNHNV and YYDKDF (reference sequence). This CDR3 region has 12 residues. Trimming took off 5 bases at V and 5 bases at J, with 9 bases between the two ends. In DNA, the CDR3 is TGTGCCACCAGCCCAACGGGGTATGGCTACACCTTC. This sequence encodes CATSPTGYGYTF.

CDR3 coding DNA: TGCGCCAGCAGCAAAGGGACTAGCTTCAGGTACGAGCAGTACTTC. Translating it yields CASSKGTSFRYEQYF. V and J are TRBV5-1 and TRBJ2-7, with 9 nucleotides matching TRBD2. Trimming took 4 bases from V and 4 from J; bases not matched to a gene: 9. CDR1 is SGHRS and CDR2 is YFSETQ in the germline V gene. The CDR3 contains 15 residues.

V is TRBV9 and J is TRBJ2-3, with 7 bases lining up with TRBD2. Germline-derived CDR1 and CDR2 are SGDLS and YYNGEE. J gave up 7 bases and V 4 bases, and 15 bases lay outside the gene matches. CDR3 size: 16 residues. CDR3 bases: TGTGCCAGCAGCCTCCTTGGGGGGGTTTCTTTGAATACGCAGTATTTT. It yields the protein CASSLLGGVSLNTQYF.

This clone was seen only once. CDR3 region: CASASGGETTYEQYF. For the CDR3, the DNA is TGTGCCAGCGCATCCGGGGGGGAGACAACCTACGAGCAGTACTTC. The chain couples TRBV18 to TRBJ2-7, with TRBD2 matching over 8 bases. With V trimmed by 8 bases and J by 2 bases, 11 bases remained unmatched. The CDR3 has 15 residues. Germline CDR1 reads KGHSH; CDR2 reads LQKENI.

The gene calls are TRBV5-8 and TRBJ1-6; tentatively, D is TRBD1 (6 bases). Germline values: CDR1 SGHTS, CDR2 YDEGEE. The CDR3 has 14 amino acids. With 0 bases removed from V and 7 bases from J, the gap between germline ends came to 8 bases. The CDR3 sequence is CASSLAGGNSPLHF. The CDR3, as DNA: TGTGCCAGCAGCTTGGCCGGGGGCAATTCACCCCTCCACTTT.

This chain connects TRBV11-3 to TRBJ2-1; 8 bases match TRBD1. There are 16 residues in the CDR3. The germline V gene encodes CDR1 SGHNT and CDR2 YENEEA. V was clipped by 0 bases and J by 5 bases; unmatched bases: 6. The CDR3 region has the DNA TGTGCCAGCAGCTTAGAGGGGACAGGTGGAAACAATGAGCAGTTCTTC. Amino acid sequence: CASSLEGTGGNNEQFF.

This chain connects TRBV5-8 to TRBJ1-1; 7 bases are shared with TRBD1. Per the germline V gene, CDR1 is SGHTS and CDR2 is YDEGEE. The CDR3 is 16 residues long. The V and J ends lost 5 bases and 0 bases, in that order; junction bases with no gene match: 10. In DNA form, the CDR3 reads TGTGCCAGCAGAACGACAGGGAGGGGAATGAACACTGAAGCTTTCTTT. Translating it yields CASRTTGRGMNTEAFF.

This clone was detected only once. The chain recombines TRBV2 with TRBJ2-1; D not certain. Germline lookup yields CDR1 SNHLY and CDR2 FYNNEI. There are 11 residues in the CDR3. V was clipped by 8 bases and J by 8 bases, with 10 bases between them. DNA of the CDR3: TGTGCCAGCCGACGAGAGCATGAGCAGTTCTTC. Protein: CASRREHEQFF. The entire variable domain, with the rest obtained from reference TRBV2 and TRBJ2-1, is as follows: EPEVTQTPSHQVTQMGQEVILRCVPISNHLYFYWYRQILGQKVEFLVSFYNNEISEKSEIFDDQFSVERPDGSNFTLKIRSTKLEDSAMYFCASRREHEQFFGPGTRLTVL.

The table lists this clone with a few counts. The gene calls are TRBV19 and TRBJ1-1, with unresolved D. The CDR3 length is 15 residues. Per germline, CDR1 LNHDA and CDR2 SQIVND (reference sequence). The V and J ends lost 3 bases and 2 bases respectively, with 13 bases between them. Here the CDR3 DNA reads TGTGCCAGTAGTATCTCCCGGGTGGTCAACACTGAAGCTTTCTTT. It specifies CASSISRVVNTEAFF.

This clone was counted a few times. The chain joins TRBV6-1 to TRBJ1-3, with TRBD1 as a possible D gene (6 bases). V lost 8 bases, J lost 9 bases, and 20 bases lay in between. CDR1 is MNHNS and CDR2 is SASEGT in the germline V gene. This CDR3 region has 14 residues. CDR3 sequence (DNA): TGTGCCAGCCCCGCAAGGGGGGCCGCGGGCACCATATATTTT. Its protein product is CASPARGAAGTIYF.

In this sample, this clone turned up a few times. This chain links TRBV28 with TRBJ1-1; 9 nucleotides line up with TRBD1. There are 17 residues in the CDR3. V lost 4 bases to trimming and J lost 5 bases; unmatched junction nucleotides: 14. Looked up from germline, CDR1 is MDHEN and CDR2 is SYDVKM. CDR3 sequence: CASSSSPWTGENTEAFF. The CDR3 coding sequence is TGTGCCAGCAGTTCCAGCCCGTGGACAGGGGAAAATACTGAAGCTTTCTTT.

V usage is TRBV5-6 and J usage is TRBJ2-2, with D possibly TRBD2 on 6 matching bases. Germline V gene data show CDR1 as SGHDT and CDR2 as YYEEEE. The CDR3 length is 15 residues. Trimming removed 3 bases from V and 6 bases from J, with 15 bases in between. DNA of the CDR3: TGTGCCAGCAGCTCCCGGGACTCTCGGCCCGGGGAGCTGTTTTTT. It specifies CASSSRDSRPGELFF.

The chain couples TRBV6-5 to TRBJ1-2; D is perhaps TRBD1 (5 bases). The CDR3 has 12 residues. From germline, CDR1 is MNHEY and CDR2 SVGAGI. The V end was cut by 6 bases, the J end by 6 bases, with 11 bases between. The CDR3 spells CASRQGPNGYTF. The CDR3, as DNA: TGTGCCAGCAGGCAGGGACCTAATGGCTACACCTTC.

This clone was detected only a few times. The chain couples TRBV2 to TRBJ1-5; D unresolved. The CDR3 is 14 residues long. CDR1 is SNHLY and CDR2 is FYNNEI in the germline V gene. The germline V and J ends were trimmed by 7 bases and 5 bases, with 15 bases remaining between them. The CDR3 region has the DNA TGTGCCAGCAAATGGAGGGATTCTGATCAGCCCCAGCATTTT. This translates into CASKWRDSDQPQHF.

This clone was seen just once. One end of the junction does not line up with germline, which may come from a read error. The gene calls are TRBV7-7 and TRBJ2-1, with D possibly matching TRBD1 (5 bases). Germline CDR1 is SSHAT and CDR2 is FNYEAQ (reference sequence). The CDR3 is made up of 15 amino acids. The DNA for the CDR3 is TGTGCTAGCAGCTCCCGCGCCGGACATTACAATGAGCAGTTCTTC. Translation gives CASSSRAGHYNEQFF.

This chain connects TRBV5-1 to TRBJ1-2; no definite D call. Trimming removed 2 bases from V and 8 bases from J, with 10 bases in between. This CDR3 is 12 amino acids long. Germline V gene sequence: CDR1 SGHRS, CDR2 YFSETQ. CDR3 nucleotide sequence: TGCGCCAGCAGCTTTGAGGGTTTCGGCTACACCTTC. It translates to CASSFEGFGYTF.

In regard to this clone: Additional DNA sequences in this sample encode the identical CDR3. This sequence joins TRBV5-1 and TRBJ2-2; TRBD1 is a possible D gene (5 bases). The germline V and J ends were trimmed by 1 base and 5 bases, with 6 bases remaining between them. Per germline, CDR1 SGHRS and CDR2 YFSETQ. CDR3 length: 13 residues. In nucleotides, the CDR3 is TGCGCCAGCAGCTTGCAGGGTACCGGGGAGCTGTTTTTT. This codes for CASSLQGTGELFF.

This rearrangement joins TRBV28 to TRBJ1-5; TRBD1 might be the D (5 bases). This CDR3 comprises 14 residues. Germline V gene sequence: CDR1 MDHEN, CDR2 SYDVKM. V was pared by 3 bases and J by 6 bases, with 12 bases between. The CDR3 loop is CASSFRVGRQPQHF. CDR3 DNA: TGTGCCAGCAGTTTCAGGGTGGGTCGTCAGCCCCAGCATTTT.

CDR3 sequence reads: CASSERGETPPLHF. In DNA, the CDR3 is TGTGCCAGCAGTGAAAGGGGTGAGACCCCGCCCCTCCACTTT. The chain is built from TRBV6-1 and TRBJ1-6; possibly TRBD1 for D (5 bases). This CDR3 comprises 14 residues. CDR1 and CDR2 (germline): MNHNS, SASEGT. V dropped 2 bases and J dropped 13 bases, with 15 bases sitting between them.

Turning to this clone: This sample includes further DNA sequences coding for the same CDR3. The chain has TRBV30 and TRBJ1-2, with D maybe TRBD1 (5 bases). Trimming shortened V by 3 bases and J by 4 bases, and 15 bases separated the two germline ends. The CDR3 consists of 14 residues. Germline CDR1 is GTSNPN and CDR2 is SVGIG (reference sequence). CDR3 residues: CAWSETGGFYGYTF. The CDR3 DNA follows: TGTGCCTGGAGCGAAACGGGGGGGTTCTATGGCTACACCTTC.

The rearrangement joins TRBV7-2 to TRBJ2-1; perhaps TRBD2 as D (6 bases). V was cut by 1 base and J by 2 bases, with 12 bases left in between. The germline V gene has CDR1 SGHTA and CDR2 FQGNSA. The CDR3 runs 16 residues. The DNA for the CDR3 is TGTGCCAGCAGCTTAGAGAACAGACTAGCCTACAATGAGCAGTTCTTC. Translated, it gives CASSLENRLAYNEQFF.

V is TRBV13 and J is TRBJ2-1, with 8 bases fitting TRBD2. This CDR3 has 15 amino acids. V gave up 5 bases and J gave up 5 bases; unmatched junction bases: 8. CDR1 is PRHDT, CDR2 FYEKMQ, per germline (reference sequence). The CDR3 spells CASSGRLARDNEQFF. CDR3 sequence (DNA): TGTGCCAGCAGCGGTCGACTAGCGAGGGACAATGAGCAGTTCTTC. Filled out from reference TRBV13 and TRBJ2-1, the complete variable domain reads AAGVIQSPRHLIKEKRETATLKCYPIPRHDTVYWYQQGPGQDPQFLISFYEKMQSDKGSIPDRFSAQQFSDYHSELNMSSLELGDSALYFCASSGRLARDNEQFFGPGTRLTVL.

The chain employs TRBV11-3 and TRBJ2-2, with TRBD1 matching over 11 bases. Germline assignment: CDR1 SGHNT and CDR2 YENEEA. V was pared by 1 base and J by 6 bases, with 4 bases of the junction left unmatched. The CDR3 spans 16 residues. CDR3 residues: CASSLVGQGAAGELFF. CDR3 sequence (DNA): TGTGCCAGCAGCTTAGTCGGACAGGGGGCGGCCGGGGAGCTGTTTTTT.

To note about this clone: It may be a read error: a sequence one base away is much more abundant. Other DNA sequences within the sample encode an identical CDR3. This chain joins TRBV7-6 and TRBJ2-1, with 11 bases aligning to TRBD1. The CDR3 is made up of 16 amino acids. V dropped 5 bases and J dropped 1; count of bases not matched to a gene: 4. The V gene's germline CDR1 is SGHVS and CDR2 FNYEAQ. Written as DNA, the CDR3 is TGTGCCAGCAGCCCTGGGACAGGGGGTTCCTACAATGAGCAGTTCTTC. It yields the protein CASSPGTGGSYNEQFF.